Following are 2 T cell receptor beta chains from one sample sequenced in a study of immune evolution from preneoplasia to lung adenocarcinoma. Data came from immunoSEQ multiplex PCR; TCRdb stores just in-frame clones and leaves some out. Of roughly 7,000 clones in the sample, around four fifths are singletons; the top ten hold 5% to 7%. Material for sequencing was FFPE adjacent normal lung tissue. These TCRs come from a person aged 55 to 79 with lung adenocarcinoma.

The chain joins TRBV9 to TRBJ2-3, with 9 bases identical to TRBD1. CDR3 length equals 14 residues. The germline gives CDR1 SGDLS, CDR2 YYNGEE. V lost 2 bases to trimming and J lost 10 bases; unmatched junction nucleotides: 8. The CDR3 DNA sequence: TGTGCCAGCAGCGTGGGACAGGGTGGGACTGCGCAGTATTTT. Encoded protein: CASSVGQGGTAQYF.

In this sample, this clone turned up a few times. This sequence joins TRBV29-1 and TRBJ2-7; 7 nucleotides match TRBD1. Per germline, CDR1 SQVTM and CDR2 ANQGSEA. J lost 0 bases, V lost 1 base, and 6 bases had no gene match. This CDR3 is 15 amino acids long. CDR3 in amino acids: CSVEARDRSSYEQYV. For the CDR3, the DNA is TGCAGCGTTGAAGCCCGGGACAGAAGCTCCTACGAGCAGTACGTC.